The next 22 T cell receptor beta chains were all read from a single sample in a study of CD8 T cells in ankylosing spondylitis (dated 2017 in TCRdb). Library method: 5' RACE. Sequencing relied on an Illumina HiSeq 2500. In TCRdb, the public reads were trimmed at Q25 with fastp and aligned with MiXCR, with productive beta chains retained. Rows with one shared CDR3 protein collapse into an entry with the most common genes and DNA. For this sample there are about 360,000 distinct CDR3 sequences; roughly 20% appear just once. Roughly 13% of the sample goes to the ten largest clones. Sequencing was done on a sample of blood, either unsorted or a sorted T cell fraction (not recorded which). Every receptor here comes from a male donor with ankylosing spondylitis or in good health (not recorded which).

The genes are TRBV7-9 and TRBJ2-1; TRBD1 matches 8 bases. This CDR3 is 16 amino acids long. V shed 5 bases, J shed 4 bases, and the junction held 10 bases outside the gene matches. The germline gives CDR1 SEHNR, CDR2 FQNEAQ (reference sequence). CDR3 bases: TGTGCCAGCAGCGGACAGGGACAGGTGATATACAATGAGCAGTTCTTC. It translates to CASSGQGQVIYNEQFF.

This clonotype was seen more than once but under ten times. CDR3 nucleotide sequence: TGCAGTGCTAGAAGGGGGCCGGTGGCAGATACGCAGTATTTT. The encoded protein is CSARRGPVADTQYF. The chain links TRBV20-1 to TRBJ2-3; TRBD1 matches at 7 bases. The germline V gene encodes CDR1 DFQATT and CDR2 SNEGSKA (reference sequence). The V segment lost 2 bases and the J segment 4 bases; nucleotides outside the gene matches: 6. This CDR3 has 14 residues.

The table lists this clonotype with a few counts. V is TRBV7-9 and J is TRBJ2-1; 11 positions match TRBD2. This CDR3 comprises 15 residues. Germline V CDR1 and CDR2: SEHNR, FQNEAQ (reference sequence). The V gene end was trimmed by 4 bases and the J gene end by 6 bases; junction bases not matched to a gene: 5. Here the CDR3 reads CASSYGTSGINEQFF. The CDR3 DNA reads as TGTGCCAGCAGCTACGGGACTAGCGGTATCAATGAGCAGTTCTTC.

This chain joins TRBV23-1 and TRBJ2-4, with TRBD2 identical over 8 bases. TRBV23-1 is recorded as an ORF, its role being uncertain. Losses at the gene ends were 4 bases for V and 1 base for J; bases not matched to a gene: 6. This CDR3 has 16 amino acids. The CDR3 protein is CASSPREGQAKNIQYF. As DNA, the CDR3 is TGCGCCAGCAGTCCCCGGGAGGGGCAGGCCAAAAACATTCAGTACTTC.

This chain connects TRBV6-1 to TRBJ2-5; possibly TRBD1 or TRBD2 for D (5 bases each). V was shortened by 5 bases and J by 3 bases, with 19 bases between the two germline ends. This CDR3 has 16 residues. Germline CDR1 MNHNS, CDR2 SASEGT. In DNA form, the CDR3 reads TGTGCCAGCAGTAATCCGGGACCAGGGCCCAAAGAGACCCAGTACTTC. Protein: CASSNPGPGPKETQYF.

The V call is TRBV4-1, the J call TRBJ2-2; the D gene could be TRBD1 or TRBD2 (5 bases each). Trimming removed 3 bases from V and 7 bases from J, with 15 bases in between. Germline-derived CDR1 and CDR2 are MGHRA and YSYEKL. The CDR3 has 15 amino acids. CDR3 sequence: CASSHRDARSGELFF. CDR3 bases: TGCGCCAGCAGCCATAGGGACGCCCGGAGCGGGGAGCTGTTTTTT.

Only a few counts were recorded for this clonotype. The chain links TRBV9 to TRBJ2-3, with a weak D call TRBD2 (6 bases). V lost 4 bases and J lost 3, with 27 bases in between. The CDR3 has 19 residues. Germline V gene lookup returns CDR1 SGDLS and CDR2 YYNGEE. Here the CDR3 DNA reads TGTGCCAGCAGCAGGGGCGGCAGCGGGCCTTACAGTAGTACAGATACGCAGTATTTT. It yields the protein CASSRGGSGPYSSTDTQYF.

The chain recombines TRBV20-1 with TRBJ2-3; 15 bases line up with TRBD2. The ends lost 6 bases at V and 2 bases at J; junction bases unmatched: 9. The germline gives CDR1 DFQATT, CDR2 SNEGSKA (reference sequence). This CDR3 region has 17 residues. The DNA for the CDR3 is TGCAGTGCAGCTGGACTAGCGGGGGGGAACCCCACAGATACGCAGTATTTT. It encodes CSAAGLAGGNPTDTQYF.

The sample holds a few counts of this clonotype. The chain carries TRBV12-3 or TRBV12-4 and TRBJ2-1; 7 bases line up with TRBD2. The CDR3 has 11 amino acids. The J segment lost 9 bases and the V segment lost 7 bases, leaving 3 bases of the junction unmatched. CDR3 amino acids: CASIGEGEQFF. The DNA for the CDR3 is TGTGCCAGCATAGGGGAGGGTGAGCAGTTCTTC.

The chain joins TRBV12-3 or TRBV12-4 to TRBJ2-1; 8 nucleotides match TRBD2. This CDR3 is 15 amino acids long. V dropped 6 bases and J dropped 4; count of bases not matched to a gene: 8. CDR3 in DNA: TGTGCCAGCAGGGACTTCGGGGGGGCTTACAATGAGCAGTTCTTC. Protein product: CASRDFGGAYNEQFF.

This clonotype has a handful of counts. The chain carries TRBV7-9 and TRBJ2-2; D unclear. Germline loops: CDR1 SEHNR, CDR2 FQNEAQ (reference sequence). V was cut by 5 bases and J by 5 bases, with 12 bases left in between. The CDR3 is 14 amino acids. CDR3 amino acids: CASSPPRRTGELFF. The CDR3 DNA reads as TGTGCCAGCAGCCCCCCGCGAAGGACCGGGGAGCTGTTTTTT.

V usage is TRBV20-1 and J usage is TRBJ2-1, with no clear D. Germline CDR1 and CDR2: DFQATT and SNEGSKA (reference sequence). V was cut by 0 bases and J by 0 bases, with 12 bases left in between. The CDR3 runs 16 residues. The DNA for the CDR3 is TGCAGTGCTAGAGATTGGGCTGCGAGCTCCTACAATGAGCAGTTCTTC. Its translation is CSARDWAASSYNEQFF.

The chain is built from TRBV12-3 or TRBV12-4 and TRBJ2-3; unclear D gene. There are 15 residues in the CDR3. Trimming left V 2 bases short and J 3 bases short, with 12 bases between. This CDR3 is CASSLPRVITDTQYF. The CDR3 DNA reads as TGTGCCAGCAGTTTACCTCGGGTAATAACAGATACGCAGTATTTT.

The chain carries TRBV7-2 and TRBJ1-1; D is unclear. V lost 1 base, J lost 1 base, and 4 bases lay in between. The germline CDR1 and CDR2 sequences are SGHTA and FQGNSA. The CDR3 is made up of 13 amino acids. The CDR3 protein is CASSLVPNTEAFF. CDR3 DNA sequence: TGTGCCAGCAGCTTAGTCCCGAACACTGAAGCTTTCTTT.

V usage is TRBV4-2 and J usage is TRBJ2-2, with a weak D call TRBD2 (5 bases). This CDR3 comprises 17 residues. The V gene lost 1 base and the J gene lost 4 bases, with 16 bases spanning the gap. CDR1 is LGHNA and CDR2 is YNFKEQ in the germline V gene. This CDR3 is CASSQVGTRMSTGELFF. DNA of the CDR3: TGTGCCAGCAGCCAAGTGGGTACTAGAATGTCCACCGGGGAGCTGTTTTTT.

This clonotype was seen a handful of times. The chain recombines TRBV12-3 or TRBV12-4 with TRBJ2-1, with 10 bases fitting TRBD1. Unmatched junction bases numbered 11, after V lost 7 bases and J lost 5 bases. This CDR3 is 16 amino acids long. In nucleotides, the CDR3 is TGTGCCAGCACCCTGAGGGACAGGGGAATGGACAATGAGCAGTTCTTC. This gives the protein CASTLRDRGMDNEQFF.

The genes are TRBV9 and TRBJ2-3; 9 bases are a match to TRBD2. Trimming took 0 bases from V and 1 from J; bases not matched to a gene: 3. The CDR3 extends over 16 amino acids. Per germline, CDR1 SGDLS and CDR2 YYNGEE. The CDR3 protein is CASSVEASGGTDTQYF. For the CDR3, the DNA is TGTGCCAGCAGCGTAGAGGCTAGCGGGGGCACAGATACGCAGTATTTT.

This clonotype turned up a few times. V and J are TRBV29-1 and TRBJ1-1; possibly TRBD1 for D (5 bases). CDR3 length: 14 residues. Germline-derived CDR1 and CDR2 are SQVTM and ANQGSEA. V shed 6 bases and J shed 2 bases, with 16 bases lying between them. CDR3 residues: CSVELGTQNTEAFF. As DNA, the CDR3 is TGCAGCGTGGAGCTCGGGACCCAAAACACTGAAGCTTTCTTT. The full variable domain, its missing parts supplied by reference TRBV29-1 and TRBJ1-1, is SAVISQKPSRDICQRGTSLTIQCQVDSQVTMMFWYRQQPGQSLTLIATANQGSEATYESGFVIDKFPISRPNLTFSTLTVSNMSPEDSSIYLCSVELGTQNTEAFFGQGTRLTVV.

The chain uses TRBV10-3 and TRBJ2-2; 7 bases are a match to TRBD1. Germline lookup yields CDR1 ENHRY and CDR2 SYGVKD. The CDR3 length is 15 residues. V was clipped by 7 bases and J by 4 bases; unmatched bases: 9. CDR3 sequence (DNA): TGTGCCATCAACCGGGACAGCGTTGGCACCGGGGAGCTGTTTTTT. Translating gives CAINRDSVGTGELFF.

The J gene is TRBJ2-1, the V gene TRBV20-1; tentative D call: TRBD1 (5 bases). V lost 0 bases to trimming and J lost 2 bases, with 11 bases between them. This CDR3 is 15 amino acids long. Germline V gives CDR1 DFQATT, CDR2 SNEGSKA (reference sequence). The CDR3 loop is CSARDTDTTYNEQFF. The CDR3 bases are TGCAGTGCTAGAGATACGGACACAACCTACAATGAGCAGTTCTTC.

The chain joins TRBV3-1 to TRBJ2-2; TRBD1 is a possible D gene (6 bases). Looked up from germline, CDR1 is LGHDT and CDR2 is YNNKEL (reference sequence). The CDR3 contains 15 residues. The ends were cut back, 3 bases at V and 5 bases at J, with 13 bases in the middle. The chain's CDR3 is CASSHEGGNTGELFF. CDR3 DNA: TGTGCCAGCAGCCATGAAGGGGGTAATACCGGGGAGCTGTTTTTT.

The chain links TRBV27 to TRBJ2-7; the D gene is possibly TRBD2 (5 bases). V lost 1 base and J lost 5, with 9 bases in between. The CDR3 is 13 amino acids. Looked up from germline, CDR1 is MNHEY and CDR2 is SMNVEV (reference sequence). The CDR3 loop is CASSLFAGDEQYF. The CDR3 DNA reads as TGTGCCAGCAGTTTATTCGCCGGGGACGAGCAGTACTTC.